This T cell receptor beta chain appears in the sequencing data of a study of shared clonotypes between healthy human individuals. Germline CDR1 and CDR2: SEHNR and FQNEAQ (reference sequence). The CDR3 loop spans 15 amino acids. Trimming took 1 base from V and 5 from J, leaving 14 bases between them. Profiling relied on immunoSEQ multiplex PCR, and the TCRdb table lists in-frame clones only, not all of them. The sample lists around 2.5 million clones, 93% occurring once. The sample taken for sequencing was naive CD4+ T cells from PBMCs. Subset here: CD45RA+ positively selected. J is TRBJ2-5 and V is TRBV7-9; either TRBD1 or TRBD2 may fit D (5 bases each). The clonotype was recovered from a man younger than 30 in good health. Some clones in this sample may be carry-over from other donors' samples. DNA of the CDR3: TGTGCCAGCAGCTTAGTGGGGCAGACGGGGGAGACCCAGTACTTC. As protein: CASSLVGQTGETQYF.